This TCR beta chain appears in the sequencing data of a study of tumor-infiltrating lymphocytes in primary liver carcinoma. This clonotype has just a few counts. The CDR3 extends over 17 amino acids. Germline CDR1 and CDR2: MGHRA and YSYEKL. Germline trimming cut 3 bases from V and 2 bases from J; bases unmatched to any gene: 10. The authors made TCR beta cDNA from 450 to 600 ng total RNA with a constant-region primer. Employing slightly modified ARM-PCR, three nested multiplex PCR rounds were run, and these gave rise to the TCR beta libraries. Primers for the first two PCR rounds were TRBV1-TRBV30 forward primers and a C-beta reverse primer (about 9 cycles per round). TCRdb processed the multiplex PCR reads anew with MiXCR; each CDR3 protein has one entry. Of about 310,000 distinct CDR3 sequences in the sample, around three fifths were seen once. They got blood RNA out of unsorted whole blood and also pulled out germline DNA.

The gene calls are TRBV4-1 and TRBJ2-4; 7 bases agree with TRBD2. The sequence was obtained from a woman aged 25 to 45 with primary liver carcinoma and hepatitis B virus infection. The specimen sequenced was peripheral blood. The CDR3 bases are TGCGCCAGCAGCCACCGGTGGGGAGGGGAGACCAAAAACATTCAGTACTTC. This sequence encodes CASSHRWGGETKNIQYF.